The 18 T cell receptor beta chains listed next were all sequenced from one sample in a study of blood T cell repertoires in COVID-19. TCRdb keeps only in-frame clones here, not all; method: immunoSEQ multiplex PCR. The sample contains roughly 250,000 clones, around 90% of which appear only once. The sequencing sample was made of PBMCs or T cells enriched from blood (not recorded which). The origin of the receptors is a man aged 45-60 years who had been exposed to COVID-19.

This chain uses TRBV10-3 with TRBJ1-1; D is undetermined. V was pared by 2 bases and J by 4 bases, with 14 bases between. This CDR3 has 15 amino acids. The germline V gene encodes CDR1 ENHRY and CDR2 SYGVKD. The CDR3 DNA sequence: TGTGCCATCAGTGAGAGGGCGCGGGAGTTCACTGAAGCTTTCTTT. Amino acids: CAISERAREFTEAFF.

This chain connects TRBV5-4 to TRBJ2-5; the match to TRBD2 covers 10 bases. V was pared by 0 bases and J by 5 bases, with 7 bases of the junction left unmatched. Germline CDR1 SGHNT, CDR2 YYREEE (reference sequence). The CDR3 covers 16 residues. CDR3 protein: CASSLASGRALETQYF. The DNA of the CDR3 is TGTGCCAGCAGCTTGGCCAGCGGGAGGGCCTTGGAGACCCAGTACTTC.

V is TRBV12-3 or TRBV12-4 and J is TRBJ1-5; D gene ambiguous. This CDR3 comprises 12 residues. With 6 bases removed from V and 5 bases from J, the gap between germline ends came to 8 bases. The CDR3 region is CASSPNYQPQHF. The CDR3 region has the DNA TGTGCCAGCAGCCCCAACTATCAGCCCCAGCATTTT.

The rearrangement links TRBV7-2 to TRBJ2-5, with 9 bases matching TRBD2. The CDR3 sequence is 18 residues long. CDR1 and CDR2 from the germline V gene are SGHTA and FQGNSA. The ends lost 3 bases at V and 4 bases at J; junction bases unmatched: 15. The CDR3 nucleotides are TGTGCCAGCAGCTTCGTAGGGGGCGCGGGGGGGCTCAGAGAGACCCAGTACTTC. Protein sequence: CASSFVGGAGGLRETQYF. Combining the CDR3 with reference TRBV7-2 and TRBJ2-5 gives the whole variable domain GAGVSQSPSNKVTEKGKDVELRCDPISGHTALYWYRQSLGQGLEFLIYFQGNSAPDKSGLPSDRFSAERTGGSVSTLTIQRTQQEDSAVYLCASSFVGGAGGLRETQYFGPGTRLLVL.

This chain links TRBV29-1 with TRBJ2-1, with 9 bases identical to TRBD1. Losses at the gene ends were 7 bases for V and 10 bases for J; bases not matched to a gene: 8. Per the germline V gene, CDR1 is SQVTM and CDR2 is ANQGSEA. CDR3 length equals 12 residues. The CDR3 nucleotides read TGCAGCGCCTATACAGGGGGCAACGAGCAGTTCTTC. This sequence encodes CSAYTGGNEQFF.

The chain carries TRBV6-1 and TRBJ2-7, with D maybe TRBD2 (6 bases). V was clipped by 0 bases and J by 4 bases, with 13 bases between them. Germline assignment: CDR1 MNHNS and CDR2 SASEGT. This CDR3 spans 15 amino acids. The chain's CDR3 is CASSEARGGIYEQYV. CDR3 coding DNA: TGTGCCAGCAGTGAAGCGCGTGGAGGGATTTACGAGCAGTACGTC.

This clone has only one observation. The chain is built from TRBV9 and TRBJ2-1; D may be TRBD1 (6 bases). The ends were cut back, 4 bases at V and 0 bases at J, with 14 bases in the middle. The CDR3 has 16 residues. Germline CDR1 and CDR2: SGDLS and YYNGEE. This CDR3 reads CASSFTGTSSYNEQFF. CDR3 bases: TGTGCCAGCAGCTTTACAGGGACGAGCTCCTACAATGAGCAGTTCTTC.

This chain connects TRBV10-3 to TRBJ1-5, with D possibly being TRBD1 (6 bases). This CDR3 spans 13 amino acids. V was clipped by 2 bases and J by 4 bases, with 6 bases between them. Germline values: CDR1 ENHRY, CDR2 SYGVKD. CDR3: CAISETGNQPQHF. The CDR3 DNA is TGTGCCATCAGTGAGACAGGGAATCAGCCCCAGCATTTT.

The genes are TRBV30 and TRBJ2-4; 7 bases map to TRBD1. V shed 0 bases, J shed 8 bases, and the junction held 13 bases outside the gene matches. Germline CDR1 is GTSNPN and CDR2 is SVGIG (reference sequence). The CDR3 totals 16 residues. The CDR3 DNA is TGTGCCTGGAGTGTACTCGGGTCAAACAGGGGTGACATTCAGTACTTC. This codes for CAWSVLGSNRGDIQYF.

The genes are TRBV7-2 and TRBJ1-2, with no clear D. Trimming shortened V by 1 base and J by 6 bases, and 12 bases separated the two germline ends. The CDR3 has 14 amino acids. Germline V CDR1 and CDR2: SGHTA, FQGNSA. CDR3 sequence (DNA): TGTGCCAGCAGCTTAGTAGTGTTCGGTGATGGCTACACCTTC. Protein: CASSLVVFGDGYTF. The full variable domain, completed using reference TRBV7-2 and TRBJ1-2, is GAGVSQSPSNKVTEKGKDVELRCDPISGHTALYWYRQSLGQGLEFLIYFQGNSAPDKSGLPSDRFSAERTGGSVSTLTIQRTQQEDSAVYLCASSLVVFGDGYTFGSGTRLTVV.

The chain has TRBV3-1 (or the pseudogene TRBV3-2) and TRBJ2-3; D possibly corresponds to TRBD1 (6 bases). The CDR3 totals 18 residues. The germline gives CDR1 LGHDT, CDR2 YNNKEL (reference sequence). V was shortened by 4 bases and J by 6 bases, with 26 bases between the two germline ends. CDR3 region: CASSPMKGQPSPWDTQYF. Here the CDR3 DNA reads TGTGCCAGCAGCCCTATGAAAGGACAGCCCTCGCCCTGGGATACGCAGTATTTT.

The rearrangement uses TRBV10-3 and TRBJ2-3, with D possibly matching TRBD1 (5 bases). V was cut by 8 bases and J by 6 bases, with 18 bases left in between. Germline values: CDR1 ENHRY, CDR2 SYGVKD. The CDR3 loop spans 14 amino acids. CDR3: CAIGPRPAGDTQYF. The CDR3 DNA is TGTGCCATCGGCCCTCGCCCCGCAGGGGATACGCAGTATTTT.

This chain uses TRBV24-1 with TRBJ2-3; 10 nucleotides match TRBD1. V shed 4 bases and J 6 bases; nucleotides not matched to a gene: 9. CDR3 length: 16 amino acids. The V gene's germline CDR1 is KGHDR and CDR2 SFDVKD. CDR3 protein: CATSDRGQGISDTQYF. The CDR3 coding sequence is TGTGCCACCAGTGACCGGGGACAGGGGATCAGTGATACGCAGTATTTT.

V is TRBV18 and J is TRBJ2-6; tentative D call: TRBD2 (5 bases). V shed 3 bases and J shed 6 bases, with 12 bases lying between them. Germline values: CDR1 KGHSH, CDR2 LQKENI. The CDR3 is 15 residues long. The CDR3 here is CASSPSGLLANVLTF. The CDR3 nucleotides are TGTGCCAGCTCACCTTCAGGACTTCTGGCCAACGTCCTGACTTTC.

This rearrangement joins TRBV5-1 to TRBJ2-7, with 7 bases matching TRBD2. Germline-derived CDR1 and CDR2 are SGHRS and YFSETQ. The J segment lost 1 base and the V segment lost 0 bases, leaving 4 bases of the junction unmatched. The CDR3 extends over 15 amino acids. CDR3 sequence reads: CASSLAGTKSYEQYV. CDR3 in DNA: TGCGCCAGCAGCTTGGCCGGGACTAAGTCCTACGAGCAGTACGTC.

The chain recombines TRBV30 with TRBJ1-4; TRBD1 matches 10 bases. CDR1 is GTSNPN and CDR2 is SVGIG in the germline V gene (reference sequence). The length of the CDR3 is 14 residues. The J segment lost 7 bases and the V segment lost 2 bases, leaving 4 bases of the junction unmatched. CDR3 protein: CAWSPGTGVEKLFF. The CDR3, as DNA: TGTGCCTGGAGTCCCGGGACAGGGGTTGAAAAACTGTTTTTT.

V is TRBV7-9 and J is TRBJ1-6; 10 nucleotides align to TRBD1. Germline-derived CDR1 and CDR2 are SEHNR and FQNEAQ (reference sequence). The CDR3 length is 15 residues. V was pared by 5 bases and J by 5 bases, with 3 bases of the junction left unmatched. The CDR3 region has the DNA TGTGCCAGCAGCCCAGGACAGGGGGATAATTCACCCCTCCACTTT. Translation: CASSPGQGDNSPLHF.

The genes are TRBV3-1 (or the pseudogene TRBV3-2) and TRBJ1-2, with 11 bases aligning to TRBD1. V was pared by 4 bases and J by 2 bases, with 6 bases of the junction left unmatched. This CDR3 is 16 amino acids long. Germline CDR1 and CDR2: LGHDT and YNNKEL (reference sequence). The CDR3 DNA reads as TGTGCCAGCAGCCTCAGAGGACAGGGGGCCAACTATGGCTACACCTTC. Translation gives CASSLRGQGANYGYTF.